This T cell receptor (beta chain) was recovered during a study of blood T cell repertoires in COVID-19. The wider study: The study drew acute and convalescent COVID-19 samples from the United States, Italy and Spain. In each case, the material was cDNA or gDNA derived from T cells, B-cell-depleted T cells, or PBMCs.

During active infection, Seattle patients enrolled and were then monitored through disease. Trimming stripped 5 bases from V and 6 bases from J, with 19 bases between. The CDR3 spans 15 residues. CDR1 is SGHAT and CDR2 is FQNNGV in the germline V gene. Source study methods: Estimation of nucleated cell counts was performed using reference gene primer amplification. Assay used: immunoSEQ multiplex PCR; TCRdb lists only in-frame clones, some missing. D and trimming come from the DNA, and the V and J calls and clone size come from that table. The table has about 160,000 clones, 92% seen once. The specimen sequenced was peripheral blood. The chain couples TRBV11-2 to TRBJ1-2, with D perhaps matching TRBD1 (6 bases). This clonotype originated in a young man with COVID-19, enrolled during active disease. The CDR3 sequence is CASSNQQGWIDGYTF. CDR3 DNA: TGTGCCAGCAGCAATCAACAGGGTTGGATCGATGGCTACACCTTC.